This is a list of T cell receptor beta chains from one sample in a study of blood T cell repertoires in COVID-19. Clones were sequenced by immunoSEQ multiplex PCR, and TCRdb holds only the in-frame ones, with some missing. Among 60,000 to 90,000 clones listed, 65% to 85% were seen once. Input material: peripheral blood. The source of these receptors is a man between 60 and 75 years old with active or convalescent COVID-19. The CDR3 runs from the conserved cysteine through the conserved F or W. The order of the fields is D gene, J gene, V gene, clone size, CDR3 protein, CDR3 DNA. The D gene is left open where the match is weak. Clone size is stated in some rows and not others, as once, few, many or a class when expanded.

D: .
J: TRBJ2-2
V: TRBV5-1
size: .
CDR3: CASSFISGELFF
DNA: TGCGCCAGCAGCTTTATATCCGGGGAGCTGTTTTTT

D: .
J: TRBJ2-7
V: TRBV5-4
size: .
CDR3: CASSLVGGRYEQYF
DNA: TGTGCCAGCAGCTTGGTGGGGGGGCGCTACGAGCAGTACTTC

D: .
J: TRBJ1-3
V: TRBV5-1
size: .
CDR3: CASSLAPIYLGNTIYF
DNA: TGCGCCAGCAGCCTTGCCCCGATCTACCTCGGAAACACCATATATTTT

D: TRBD2
J: TRBJ2-3
V: TRBV7-3
size: .
CDR3: CASSTGTSGGADTQYF
DNA: TGTGCCAGCAGCACCGGGACTAGCGGGGGGGCAGATACGCAGTATTTT

D: TRBD1
J: TRBJ2-5
V: TRBV5-1
size: .
CDR3: CASSLVGTGGRETQYF
DNA: TGCGCCAGCAGCTTGGTCGGGACAGGGGGCAGAGAGACCCAGTACTTC

D: .
J: TRBJ2-7
V: TRBV11-2
size: .
CDR3: CASSLSPSGNYEQYF
DNA: TGTGCCAGCAGCCTGAGCCCATCAGGCAACTACGAGCAGTACTTC

D: TRBD1
J: TRBJ1-2
V: TRBV7-8
size: few
CDR3: CASSLEGANYGYTF
DNA: TGTGCCAGCAGCTTAGAGGGGGCGAACTATGGCTACACCTTC

D: .
J: TRBJ2-1
V: TRBV13
size: .
CDR3: CASSLVAVSYNEQFF
DNA: TGTGCCAGCAGCTTAGTAGCGGTCTCCTACAATGAGCAGTTCTTC

D: TRBD2
J: TRBJ2-7
V: TRBV6-5
size: .
CDR3: CASSSGGPPYEQYF
DNA: TGTGCCAGCAGCAGCGGGGGCCCACCCTACGAGCAGTACTTC

D: TRBD1
J: TRBJ1-3
V: TRBV4-3
size: once
CDR3: CASSQVRDRGNTIYF
DNA: TGCGCCAGCAGCCAAGTTAGGGACAGGGGAAACACCATATATTTT

D: TRBD1
J: TRBJ1-2
V: TRBV4-3
size: few
CDR3: CASSQDLQGVYGYTF
DNA: TGCGCCAGCAGCCAAGATCTACAGGGGGTCTATGGCTACACCTTC

D: TRBD1
J: TRBJ1-2
V: TRBV19
size: few
CDR3: CASSIGQGGSGYGYTF
DNA: TGTGCCAGTAGCATTGGACAGGGAGGTTCTGGCTATGGCTACACCTTC

D: TRBD2
J: TRBJ2-2
V: TRBV25-1
size: .
CDR3: CASSEGRGANTGELFF
DNA: TGTGCCAGCAGTGAAGGGAGGGGCGCGAACACCGGGGAGCTGTTTTTT

D: TRBD2
J: TRBJ2-7
V: TRBV4-2
size: .
CDR3: CASSQDTSGVYYEQYF
DNA: TGTGCCAGCAGCCAAGATACTAGCGGGGTATACTACGAGCAGTACTTC

D: TRBD2
J: TRBJ2-1
V: TRBV7-2
size: .
CDR3: CASSWAGGPSSYNEQFF
DNA: TGTGCCAGCAGCTGGGCGGGGGGGCCGAGCTCCTACAATGAGCAGTTCTTC

D: .
J: TRBJ1-1
V: TRBV5-1
size: many
CDR3: CASSIQHPGNTEAFF
DNA: TGCGCCAGCAGCATACAACACCCAGGGAACACTGAAGCTTTCTTT

D: TRBD1
J: TRBJ2-5
V: TRBV4-3
size: .
CDR3: CASSQGQGRETQYF
DNA: TGCGCCAGCAGCCAGGGACAGGGACGGGAGACCCAGTACTTC

D: TRBD1
J: TRBJ2-7
V: TRBV7-2
size: few
CDR3: CASSLDRGPPYEQYF
DNA: TGTGCCAGCAGCTTAGATAGGGGGCCCCCCTACGAGCAGTACTTC

D: .
J: TRBJ2-1
V: TRBV19
size: few
CDR3: CASSPGMGGPINEQFF
DNA: TGTGCCAGTAGTCCCGGGATGGGGGGGCCGATCAATGAGCAGTTCTTC

D: TRBD2
J: TRBJ2-5
V: TRBV11-2
size: .
CDR3: CASSLLGRGVQETQYF
DNA: TGTGCCAGCAGCTTATTGGGTCGGGGGGTCCAAGAGACCCAGTACTTC

D: .
J: TRBJ1-2
V: TRBV5-1
size: .
CDR3: CASSLDSTYGYTF
DNA: TGCGCCAGCAGCCTAGACAGTACGTATGGCTACACCTTC

D: .
J: TRBJ1-4
V: TRBV15
size: once
CDR3: CATSSDSSEKLFF
DNA: TGTGCCACCAGCAGCGACAGCTCCGAAAAACTGTTTTTT

D: .
J: TRBJ1-2
V: TRBV20-1
size: few
CDR3: CSAGGYTF
DNA: TGCAGTGCGGGCGGCTACACCTTC

D: .
J: TRBJ2-1
V: TRBV19
size: .
CDR3: CASSGQRGYNEQFF
DNA: TGTGCCAGTAGCGGCCAGCGCGGGTACAATGAGCAGTTCTTC

D: .
J: TRBJ2-7
V: TRBV5-1
size: .
CDR3: CASSAHSSYEQYF
DNA: TGCGCCAGCAGTGCGCATTCCTCCTACGAGCAGTACTTC

D: TRBD1
J: TRBJ2-7
V: TRBV9
size: .
CDR3: CASSVGQGAYEQYF
DNA: TGTGCCAGCAGCGTAGGACAGGGGGCCTACGAGCAGTACTTC

D: .
J: TRBJ1-5
V: TRBV19
size: .
CDR3: CASSISSNQPQHF
DNA: TGTGCCAGTAGTATTAGTAGCAATCAGCCCCAGCATTTT

D: .
J: TRBJ1-1
V: TRBV28
size: .
CDR3: CASSLARQEAFF
DNA: TGTGCCAGCAGTTTAGCCCGACAGGAAGCTTTCTTT

D: TRBD1
J: TRBJ1-1
V: TRBV9
size: few
CDR3: CASSASAGQGNTEAFF
DNA: TGTGCCAGCAGCGCCTCCGCGGGACAGGGGAACACTGAAGCTTTCTTT

D: .
J: TRBJ1-6
V: TRBV2
size: .
CDR3: CASTGQSSYNSPLHF
DNA: TGTGCCAGCACGGGACAAAGCTCCTATAATTCACCCCTCCACTTT

D: TRBD1
J: TRBJ1-4
V: TRBV5-1
size: .
CDR3: CASSSQGASEKLFF
DNA: TGCGCCAGCAGTTCACAGGGGGCTAGTGAAAAACTGTTTTTT

D: .
J: TRBJ1-2
V: TRBV4-3
size: once
CDR3: CASSQALKGYGYTF
DNA: TGCGCCAGCAGCCAAGCCCTTAAGGGGTATGGCTACACCTTC

D: .
J: TRBJ2-3
V: TRBV5-1
size: .
CDR3: CASRVGQGSDTQYF
DNA: TGCGCCAGCAGAGTTGGGCAGGGAAGCGATACGCAGTATTTT

D: TRBD1
J: TRBJ2-7
V: TRBV7-9
size: .
CDR3: CASSLGDSYDEQYF
DNA: TGTGCCAGCAGCTTAGGGGACAGCTATGACGAGCAGTACTTC

D: .
J: TRBJ2-3
V: TRBV15
size: .
CDR3: CATSRGGDTQYF
DNA: TGTGCCACCAGCAGAGGAGGGGATACGCAGTATTTT

D: .
J: TRBJ1-1
V: TRBV6-2/TRBV6-3
size: .
CDR3: CASSYELLDTEAFF
DNA: TGTGCCAGCAGTTACGAGCTTCTGGACACTGAAGCTTTCTTT

D: .
J: TRBJ2-7
V: TRBV13
size: .
CDR3: CASSAPRGQGDYEQYF
DNA: TGTGCCAGCAGCGCCCCCCGGGGGCAGGGGGACTACGAGCAGTACTTC

D: TRBD1
J: TRBJ2-5
V: TRBV19
size: .
CDR3: CASSIGPGQGRETQYF
DNA: TGTGCCAGTAGTATAGGGCCGGGACAGGGCCGGGAGACCCAGTACTTC

D: TRBD2
J: TRBJ2-2
V: TRBV9
size: .
CDR3: CASRLATNTGELFF
DNA: TGTGCCAGCAGACTAGCGACGAACACCGGGGAGCTGTTTTTT

D: TRBD2
J: TRBJ2-7
V: TRBV4-1
size: few
CDR3: CASSQDVASGGKSSYEQYF
DNA: TGCGCCAGCAGCCAAGACGTTGCTAGCGGGGGAAAGAGCTCCTACGAGCAGTACTTC

D: .
J: TRBJ1-2
V: TRBV7-2
size: .
CDR3: CASSVRMVTGLEGYTF
DNA: TGTGCCAGCAGCGTAAGAATGGTAACAGGGCTAGAAGGCTACACCTTC

D: TRBD2
J: TRBJ2-7
V: TRBV7-8
size: .
CDR3: CASSLEGSGGYSEQYF
DNA: TGTGCCAGCAGCTTAGAGGGTAGCGGGGGCTACTCTGAGCAGTACTTC

D: .
J: TRBJ1-2
V: TRBV18
size: .
CDR3: CASSPGDYGYTF
DNA: TGTGCCAGCTCACCCGGGGACTATGGCTACACCTTC

D: .
J: TRBJ1-2
V: TRBV7-2
size: .
CDR3: CASKIPGEDGYTF
DNA: TGTGCCAGCAAGATCCCAGGGGAAGATGGCTACACCTTC

D: TRBD1
J: TRBJ1-6
V: TRBV25-1
size: .
CDR3: CASSEYVRQGNSPLHF
DNA: TGTGCCAGCAGTGAATATGTGAGACAGGGGAATTCACCCCTCCACTTT

D: .
J: TRBJ2-7
V: TRBV6-5
size: .
CDR3: CASRDTHYEQYF
DNA: TGTGCCAGCAGGGACACCCACTACGAGCAGTACTTC

D: TRBD2
J: TRBJ2-2
V: TRBV19
size: .
CDR3: CASRAGGFNTGELFF
DNA: TGTGCCAGTAGAGCGGGGGGTTTTAACACCGGGGAGCTGTTTTTT

D: TRBD1
J: TRBJ1-4
V: TRBV18
size: .
CDR3: CASSPGQAAGEKLFF
DNA: TGTGCCAGCTCACCCGGACAGGCCGCCGGTGAAAAACTGTTTTTT

D: .
J: TRBJ1-2
V: TRBV21-1
size: .
CDR3: CASSITRRDRDYGYTF
DNA: TGTGCCAGCAGCATCACCCGCCGGGACAGAGACTATGGCTACACCTTC

D: .
J: TRBJ1-2
V: TRBV19
size: .
CDR3: CASSMEGIYGYTF
DNA: TGTGCCAGTAGTATGGAGGGAATCTATGGCTACACCTTC

D: .
J: TRBJ1-2
V: TRBV5-6
size: .
CDR3: CASSLAQDGGYTF
DNA: TGTGCCAGCAGCTTGGCACAGGATGGAGGCTACACCTTC

D: .
J: TRBJ2-1
V: TRBV7-9
size: .
CDR3: CASSFGGSYNEQFF
DNA: TGTGCCAGCAGCTTTGGCGGAAGCTACAATGAGCAGTTCTTC

D: .
J: TRBJ2-7
V: TRBV4-2
size: .
CDR3: CASSQDFDEQYF
DNA: TGTGCCAGCAGCCAAGATTTCGACGAGCAGTACTTC